This entry concerns a single T cell receptor beta chain. Its antigen is not known. This CDR3 comprises 14 residues. V was clipped by 7 bases and J by 3 bases, with 15 bases between them. Germline V lookup: CDR1 SNHLY, CDR2 FYNNEI. This entry comes from a study of radiation and T cells in renal cell carcinoma. Whole-study findings and limits: From baseline, blood top tumor clonotypes peaked at 2 weeks post-radiation. Baseline intratumoral clonotype presence is unknown without pretreatment biopsies.

Described time point: blood 4 weeks post-SBRT, at nephrectomy. Treatment meaning: 15 Gy SBRT to primary tumor, nephrectomy 4 weeks later. Nephrectomy followed 15 Gy stereotactic body radiation by 4 weeks. After SBRT, blood was collected at 2 and 4 weeks, plus baseline. Produced via immunoSEQ multiplex PCR; TCRdb's table is partial and in-frame only. Among around 100,000 clones listed, around 83% were seen once. The gene calls are TRBV2 and TRBJ1-2, with D perhaps matching TRBD1 (5 bases). The sequences come from blood, collected from a patient whose treatment included radiotherapy and nephrectomy. The clonotype originates from a man aged 55-75 years with renal cell carcinoma. In nucleotides, the CDR3 is TGTGCCAGCAATAGCCCCGGACAAGACTATGGCTACACCTTC. Translation: CASNSPGQDYGYTF.